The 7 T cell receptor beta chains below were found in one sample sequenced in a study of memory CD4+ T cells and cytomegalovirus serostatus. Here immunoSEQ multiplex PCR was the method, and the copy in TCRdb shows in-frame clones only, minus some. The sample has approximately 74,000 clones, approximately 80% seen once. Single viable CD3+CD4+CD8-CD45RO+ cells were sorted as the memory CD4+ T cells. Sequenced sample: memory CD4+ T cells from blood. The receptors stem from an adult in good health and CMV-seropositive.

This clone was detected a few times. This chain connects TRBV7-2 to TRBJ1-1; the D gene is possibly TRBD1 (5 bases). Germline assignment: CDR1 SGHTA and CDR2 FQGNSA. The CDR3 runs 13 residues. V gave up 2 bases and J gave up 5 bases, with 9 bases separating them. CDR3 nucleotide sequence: TGTGCCAGCAGCTTAATAGGGGTGACTGAAGCTTTCTTT. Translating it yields CASSLIGVTEAFF. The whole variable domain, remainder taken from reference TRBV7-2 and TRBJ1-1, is GAGVSQSPSNKVTEKGKDVELRCDPISGHTALYWYRQSLGQGLEFLIYFQGNSAPDKSGLPSDRFSAERTGGSVSTLTIQRTQQEDSAVYLCASSLIGVTEAFFGQGTRLTVV.

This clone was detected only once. CDR3 amino acids: CASSLPGATGELFF. DNA for the CDR3: TGTGCCAGCAGCTTACCGGGGGCAACAGGGGAGCTGTTTTTT. This rearrangement joins TRBV11-3 to TRBJ2-2; D might be TRBD1 or TRBD2, each matching 6 bases. Between the trimmed V and J ends, which lost 2 bases and 8 bases, there was a span of 12 bases. Per germline, CDR1 SGHNT and CDR2 YENEEA. The CDR3 covers 14 residues.

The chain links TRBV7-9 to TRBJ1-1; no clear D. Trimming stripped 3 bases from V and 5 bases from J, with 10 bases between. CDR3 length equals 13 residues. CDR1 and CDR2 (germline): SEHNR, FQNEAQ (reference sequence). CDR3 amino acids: CASSFGLGTEAFF. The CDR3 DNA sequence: TGTGCCAGCAGCTTCGGTCTGGGGACTGAAGCTTTCTTT. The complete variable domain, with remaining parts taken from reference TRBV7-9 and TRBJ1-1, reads DTGVSQNPRHKITKRGQNVTFRCDPISEHNRLYWYRQTLGQGPEFLTYFQNEAQLEKSRLLSDRFSAERPKGSFSTLEIQRTEQGDSAMYLCASSFGLGTEAFFGQGTRLTVV.

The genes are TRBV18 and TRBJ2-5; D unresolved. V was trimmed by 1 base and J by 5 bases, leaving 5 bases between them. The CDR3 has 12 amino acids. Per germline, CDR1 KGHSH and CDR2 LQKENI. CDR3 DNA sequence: TGTGCCAGCTCACCACTAGTCGAGACCCAGTACTTC. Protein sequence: CASSPLVETQYF.

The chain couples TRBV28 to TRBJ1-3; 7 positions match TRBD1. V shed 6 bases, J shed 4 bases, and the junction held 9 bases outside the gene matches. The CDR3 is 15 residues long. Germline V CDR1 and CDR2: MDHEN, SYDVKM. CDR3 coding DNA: TGTGCCAGCAGCTCCGGGACAGCATCCGGAAACACCATATATTTT. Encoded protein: CASSSGTASGNTIYF.

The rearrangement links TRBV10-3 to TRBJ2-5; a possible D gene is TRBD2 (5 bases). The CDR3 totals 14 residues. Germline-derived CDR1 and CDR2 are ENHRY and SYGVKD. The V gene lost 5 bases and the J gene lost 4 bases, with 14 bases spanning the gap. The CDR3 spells CAISLEGEGETQYF. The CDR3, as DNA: TGTGCCATCAGTCTAGAGGGAGAAGGAGAGACCCAGTACTTC.

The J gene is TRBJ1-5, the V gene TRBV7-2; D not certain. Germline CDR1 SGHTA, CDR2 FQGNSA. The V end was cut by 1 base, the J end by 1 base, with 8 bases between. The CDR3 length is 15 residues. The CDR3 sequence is CASSLGSWSNQPQHF. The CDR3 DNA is TGTGCCAGCAGCTTAGGGAGTTGGAGCAATCAGCCCCAGCATTTT.